The source of this T cell receptor (beta chain) is a study of blood T cell repertoires in COVID-19. Original handling: Reference gene primer amplification yielded estimated nucleated cell counts. The data were produced by immunoSEQ multiplex PCR, yet TCRdb's version contains in-frame clones alone and is incomplete. V and J calls and clone size come straight from that table; D and trimming were deduced from the DNA. The sample has a few hundred thousand clones; around 87% are singletons. Allocation to cohorts depended on clinical history reported by the participants. This receptor was identified in a man between 35 and 55 years old in a cohort exposed to, infected with or recovered from COVID-19 (not recorded which). Source material: PBMCs or T cells enriched from blood (not recorded which).

The chain's CDR3 is CASSPRGLVVNTEAFF. The CDR3 region has the DNA TGTGCCAGCAGCCCCCGAGGTCTCGTCGTGAACACTGAAGCTTTCTTT. The chain has TRBV11-1 and TRBJ1-1; unclear D gene. The CDR3 contains 16 residues. CDR1 and CDR2 from the germline V gene are SGHAT and FQDESV (reference sequence). Trimming shortened V by 5 bases and J by 0 bases, and 16 bases separated the two germline ends.